This is a list of T cell receptor beta chains from one sample in a study of TIL therapy for anti-PD-1-resistant metastatic lung cancer. The repertoire was sequenced with immunoSEQ multiplex PCR; TCRdb's copy has only in-frame clones and lacks some. The sample contains approximately 50,000 clones, around four fifths of which appear only once. Here the sequenced sample was blood, taken at baseline. The receptors were sampled from a person aged 25 to 80 with non-small cell lung cancer. CDR3s include the opening cysteine and the closing phenylalanine or tryptophan. The order of the fields is J gene, D gene, V gene, clone size, CDR3 protein, CDR3 DNA. A D gene is named only where the DNA matches it firmly. Clone size, where shown, is once, few, many, or a class for clones that have expanded.

>TRBJ1-1|.|TRBV18|.
CASSPERQMNTEAFF
TGTGCCAGCTCACCGGAACGACAGATGAACACTGAAGCTTTCTTT
>TRBJ2-7|.|TRBV12-3/TRBV12-4|.
CASSFSSTPEQYF
TGTGCCAGCAGTTTCTCGTCTACACCCGAGCAGTACTTC
>TRBJ2-7|.|TRBV5-8|.
CASSLEGTSYEQYF
TGTGCCAGCAGCTTGGAGGGGACTTCCTACGAGCAGTACTTC
>TRBJ2-1|.|TRBV4-1|.
CASSRGVYNEQFF
TGCGCCAGCTCAAGGGGGGTGTACAATGAGCAGTTCTTC
>TRBJ1-3|.|TRBV9|few
CASSPEWGAGNTIYF
TGTGCCAGCAGCCCAGAATGGGGGGCTGGAAACACCATATATTTT
>TRBJ2-5|.|TRBV4-1|.
CASSQGGSQETQYF
TGCGCCAGCAGCCAAGGGGGGAGTCAAGAGACCCAGTACTTC
>TRBJ2-5|.|TRBV5-4|.
CASSSDSRSQETQYF
TGTGCCAGCAGCTCCGATTCGAGGTCCCAAGAGACCCAGTACTTC
>TRBJ1-2|.|TRBV28|.
CASTHQDGVTSYGYTF
TGTGCCAGCACCCACCAAGACGGAGTAACCTCCTATGGCTACACCTTC
>TRBJ2-7|.|TRBV9|.
CASSYSGTSYEQYF
TGTGCCAGCAGCTACTCCGGGACATCCTACGAGCAGTACTTC
>TRBJ2-7|TRBD2|TRBV11-2|.
CASSLSGAGGRYEQYF
TGTGCCAGCAGCTTAAGTGGAGCGGGAGGACGCTACGAGCAGTACTTC
>TRBJ2-7|.|TRBV6-2/TRBV6-3|.
CASSYSTLGTRGSSYEQYF
TGTGCCAGCAGTTACTCGACTCTCGGAACCCGGGGATCCTCCTACGAGCAGTACTTC
>TRBJ2-1|TRBD2|TRBV6-2/TRBV6-3|.
CASSFPPWASGRASNNEQFF
TGTGCCAGCAGTTTCCCGCCCTGGGCTAGCGGGAGGGCCTCGAACAATGAGCAGTTCTTC